Following are 10 T cell receptor beta chains from one sample sequenced in a study of response to subunit inactivated influenza vaccine. MiXCR, run by TCRdb on the RT-PCR reads, gives a single entry per CDR3 protein. The sample yields about 800,000 distinct CDR3 sequences, roughly 20% seen once. This material consisted of PBMCs from blood, taken more than 4 days after vaccination. These receptors came from a man aged 45-65 years who received an inactivated influenza vaccine.

In this sample, this clonotype turned up a few times. The chain combines TRBV6-2 or TRBV6-3 with TRBJ2-2; no reliable D call. The germline V gene has CDR1 MNHEY and CDR2 SVGEGT. Trimming took 4 bases from V and 1 from J, leaving 7 bases between them. This CDR3 has 14 residues. The CDR3 spells CASSWKGNTGELFF. The CDR3 DNA is TGTGCCAGCAGTTGGAAAGGGAACACCGGGGAGCTGTTTTTT.

This clonotype was detected only once. This chain links TRBV18 with TRBJ2-7; D is ambiguous. The germline CDR1 and CDR2 sequences are KGHSH and LQKENI. The ends were cut back, 2 bases at V and 2 bases at J, with 10 bases in the middle. This CDR3 has 14 residues. The CDR3 is CASSPGSSTYEQYF. Written as DNA, the CDR3 is TGTGCCAGCTCACCAGGATCTTCCACCTACGAGCAGTACTTC.

Only a few counts were recorded for this clonotype. The V gene is TRBV5-1, the J gene TRBJ2-3, with TRBD2 identical over 8 bases. This CDR3 contains 16 residues. J was trimmed by 2 bases and V by 4 bases; bases with no gene match: 9. Germline assignment: CDR1 SGHRS and CDR2 YFSETQ. Here the CDR3 reads CASSRSGGGTTDTQYF. CDR3 DNA: TGCGCCAGCAGCCGGAGCGGCGGGGGGACCACAGATACGCAGTATTTT. The full variable domain, its missing parts supplied by reference TRBV5-1 and TRBJ2-3, is KAGVTQTPRYLIKTRGQQVTLSCSPISGHRSVSWYQQTPGQGLQFLFEYFSETQRNKGNFPGRFSGRQFSNSRSEMNVSTLELGDSALYLCASSRSGGGTTDTQYFGPGTRLTVL.

This clonotype was counted only a few times. The gene calls are TRBV5-1 and TRBJ2-7, with D possibly TRBD2 on 5 matching bases. The length of the CDR3 is 16 residues. Trimming cost V 0 bases and J 6 bases, with 19 bases left between them. Germline CDR1 reads SGHRS; CDR2 reads YFSETQ. The CDR3 here is CASSLASIGVVSEQYF. The DNA of the CDR3 is TGCGCCAGCAGCTTGGCTTCGATCGGGGTAGTTAGCGAGCAGTACTTC.

This clonotype was found a few times. The genes are TRBV25-1 and TRBJ2-1; D uncertain. Per the germline V gene, CDR1 is MGHDK and CDR2 is SYGVNS. Deletions cut 4 bases from V and 9 bases from J, with 7 bases between. CDR3 length: 11 amino acids. CDR3 residues: CASSVWGEQFF. For the CDR3, the DNA is TGTGCCAGCAGTGTTTGGGGTGAGCAGTTCTTC.

The V and J genes are TRBV11-2 and TRBJ2-5; TRBD2 matches 8 bases. Germline values: CDR1 SGHAT, CDR2 FQNNGV. J lost 5 bases, V lost 2 bases, and 13 bases had no gene match. The CDR3 runs to 17 residues. The DNA for the CDR3 is TGTGCCAGCAGCTTACTCGGAGTAGCGGGGTTCTATGAGACCCAGTACTTC. Translating it yields CASSLLGVAGFYETQYF.

The chain uses TRBV5-1 and TRBJ2-5; TRBD1 matches at 10 bases. From germline, CDR1 is SGHRS and CDR2 YFSETQ. The CDR3 has 14 residues. Trimming removed 2 bases from V and 4 bases from J; junction bases left unmatched: 2. This CDR3 is CASSFGTGAETQYF. In nucleotides, the CDR3 is TGCGCCAGCAGCTTTGGGACAGGGGCAGAGACCCAGTACTTC.

This clonotype came up a few times. The J gene is TRBJ2-3, the V gene TRBV20-1, with a weak D call TRBD2 (5 bases). Trimming removed 8 bases at V and 6 bases at J, with 21 bases between. Germline values: CDR1 DFQATT, CDR2 SNEGSKA (reference sequence). This CDR3 comprises 14 residues. The CDR3 sequence is CSPTRRSGVDTQYF. The CDR3 DNA reads TGCAGTCCCACCCGGCGGTCCGGGGTGGATACGCAGTATTTT.

This clonotype was seen only a few times. The chain carries TRBV12-3 or TRBV12-4 and TRBJ2-2; tentatively, D is TRBD2 (5 bases). Trimming took off 2 bases at V and 7 bases at J, with 14 bases between the two ends. CDR3 size: 15 residues. The CDR3 loop reads CASSLFLGSIGELFF. The CDR3 DNA sequence: TGTGCCAGCAGTTTATTTTTAGGGAGTATCGGGGAGCTGTTTTTT.

The chain employs TRBV12-3 or TRBV12-4 and TRBJ1-2, with TRBD1 as a possible D gene (5 bases). V was cut by 2 bases and J by 4 bases, with 14 bases left in between. The CDR3 runs 15 residues. CDR3 loop: CASSLSHRGGYGYTF. CDR3 coding DNA: TGTGCCAGCAGTTTATCCCATAGGGGCGGCTATGGCTACACCTTC.